This entry is about one TCR beta chain. The antigen it binds to is not known. Within one base of it there is no much larger clone, and no base qualities were kept. The CDR3 numbers 13 residues from cysteine through phenylalanine. The DNA shown is the 39-base CDR3, in frame from base 1. Based on the germline V gene (reference sequence), the CDR1 and CDR2 sequences are WNHNN and SYGVQD. The junction shows trimming of 6 bases on V and 6 bases on J, plus 13 bases between the germline ends. Library construction relied on the immunoSEQ multiplex PCR assay. A mixture of 60 forward primers for TCR Vbeta segments and 13 reverse primers for TCR Jbeta segments was used in the multiplex PCR. A multiplex PCR assay on genomic DNA amplified the CDR3 region of rearranged TCR beta genes. The amplified TCR beta libraries were sequenced on the Illumina HiSeq System as 87-base-pair reads. In the source study's methods: Across the 666 repertoires, a later analysis counted roughly 77 million unique TCR beta chains, 9.5 million to 12 million of which were shared by at least two donors. Raw reads were error-corrected and collapsed into unique sequences by a nearest-neighbor algorithm in which closely related sequences were merged to remove PCR and sequencing errors. To assign V, D and J gene segments, CDR3 sequences were aligned to IMGT reference sequences. For a sequence to be retained, at least a six-nucleotide match to both a V gene segment and a J gene segment was required. A rearrangement counted as productive if the CDR3 had no stop codons and remained in frame with V and J, and every other rearrangement counted as non-productive. CDR3 was defined by IMGT convention, running from the second conserved V-encoded cysteine to the conserved J-encoded phenylalanine. The earlier analysis of about 620 of the donors excluded sequences that lacked an unambiguous match to a single V gene segment. An earlier analysis of 587 of the donors classified V segments as functional when productive rearrangements were above 56.7% and as segregating when the standard deviation between donors was above 5%. A statistical classification framework was built to diagnose cytomegalovirus status from the catalog of TCR beta chain sequences. In a later analysis, TCR nucleotide sequences were compared against IMGT/GENE-DB human TR gene sequences so that V and J genes could be assigned. Using the TCRdist pipeline, a later analysis assigned CDR3 sequences along with most-parsimonious VDJ recombination scenarios. In a later analysis, each TCR beta chain was defined by its CDR3 amino acid sequence together with its V-gene family, and reads without a unique V-gene family were excluded. To address suspected cross-contamination and a sequencing artifact, a later analysis removed 450 to 700 highly shared, low-generation-probability nucleotide sequences. A later analysis calculated a clonal expansion index for each public chain from normalized within-repertoire ranks of inferred template counts. In a later analysis, generation probabilities were computed using a VDJ recombination model fitted to out-of-frame rearrangements, and the results were checked against IGoR. Hypergeometric tests were used in a later analysis to score TCR-TCR, TCR-HLA and TCR-CMV co-occurrence, with a repertoire-size bias correction applied to the TCR pairs. A later analysis estimated false discovery rates by permuting HLA or CMV assignments 20 times. In a later analysis, co-occurring TCRs were grouped using DBSCAN, with TCRdist sequence similarity added in when clustering inside HLA-allele-positive subsets. For co-occurrence clustering, repertoires with fewer than 30,000 or more than 120,000 public chains were excluded, along with roughly five repertoires with anomalous nucleotide sharing. TCRdb re-hosts the immuneACCESS table, in-frame sequences only. Its copies lack some clones; in the studies checked, an unresolved V gene accounts for under half of them, and the cause for the rest is not known. That table is the source of V, J and clone size, and D and trimming were worked out from the DNA. The sample table records 170,000 or so clones; 80% of these occur just once. The ten largest clones add up to approximately 6.8% of the sample.

This sample is part of a study of cytomegalovirus exposure and HLA in healthy donors (dated by TCRdb to the late 2010s). In terms of the full investigation: An earlier analysis of approximately 640 of the donors reported 250 to 300 Gb of sequence data and some 120 million unique TCR beta sequences from approximately 180 million T cells. On average, roughly 250,000 unique TCR beta nucleotide sequences were sequenced per donor among roughly 430 genotyped donors of the cohort, with about 17% of those sequences being non-productive. The study aimed to test whether cataloging public T cell receptors could reveal signatures of past pathogen exposure. Donor age, sex, ethnicity and CMV serostatus were compiled together with the repertoire data. The number of donors typed differed by locus, with 629-630 for A, B, C, DRB1 and DQB1, more than 500 for DQA1, nearly 610 for DPA1, and around 460 for DPB1. Of the roughly 400 genotyped donors, 65% to 90% fell in the genetic ancestry cluster associated with self-reported Caucasian donors. A later analysis re-examined previously published TCR beta repertoires from roughly 650 donors and added high-resolution HLA genotyping to investigate patterns of TCR occurrence. The study used immunosequencing to profile the T cell repertoires of approximately 630 subjects and linked those repertoires to cytomegalovirus serostatus. A separate validation cohort of approximately 120 different subjects was used in addition to the roughly 640-subject first cohort. In an earlier analysis of 500 to 650 of the donors, high-throughput TCR beta sequencing was used to judge whether each TCR beta V gene segment behaved as functional or pseudogenic. Roughly 5 DR-DQ haplotypes were handled as single units for association and clustering, since linkage in the cohort was strong. The later analysis used no new phenotypic data to find candidate immune exposures, relying instead on TCR beta sequences and their occurrence across donors. Genome-wide SNP genotypes for about three fifths of the 666 donors were used in a later genetic analysis, which treated that subset as a discovery cohort. An early release covering more than 500 HLA-typed donors comprised about 320 gigabases of sequencing data and around 80 million unique TCR sequences. All discovery cohort repertoires had been generated using a single sequencing platform. HLA typing included class I and class II loci at four-digit resolution. To predict cytomegalovirus infection status, the study combined high-throughput TCR immunosequencing, statistical association of individual TCRs with disease status, and machine learning.

The cohort comprised fewer than 700 healthy bone marrow donors. All cohort members were sampled while nominally healthy, although unrecorded immune exposures were likely present. The donor was CMV seropositive and belonged to the group of 250 to 300 seropositive cohort members. Each donor provided a peripheral blood sample, and peripheral blood mononuclear cells were used for TCR beta sequencing. The Qiagen DNeasy Blood Extraction Kit was used to extract genomic DNA from the blood cell samples. Broad study findings and their caveats: Specific HLA alleles were associated with some 15,000 TCR beta sequences at a false discovery rate of 0.05 in a later analysis. A further reported finding was that TCR beta sequences accurately predicted the HLA-A and HLA-B alleles for most subjects in the first cohort. In vitro tests confirmed that a few of the cytomegalovirus-associated TCR beta chains recognize cytomegalovirus antigens. In a later analysis, TCR association rates were found to vary across HLA loci, with the most associated TCRs seen for DRB1 alleles and the fewest for HLA-C alleles. The authors suggested that the approach could potentially be generalized to other disease states and immunological phenotypes. Several of the top co-occurrence clusters appeared to be linked to parvovirus B19, influenza, CMV and Epstein-Barr virus, according to a later analysis. Because HLA typing was missing for some donors at each locus, association tests included only the typed subset. Most CMV-associated TCR beta chains appeared to be HLA-restricted in a later analysis, and the HLA associations seemed to be driven largely by CMV exposure. The earlier analysis of 587 of the donors excluded 15 to 20 rarely observed V segments, including chromosome 9 orphons, because counts were too low. CMV serostatus was the only immune exposure information available for the cohort. Linkage disequilibrium might explain the correlated functional status among segregating V segments, but an unknown experimental factor could not be excluded. An earlier analysis of approximately 590 of the donors showed that most TCR beta V segments appeared in productive rearrangements either about 87% or about 30% of the time, which broadly matched IMGT annotations. The classifier was reported to diagnose cytomegalovirus status with high specificity and sensitivity in both the original cohort and the validation cohort. The cohort was sequenced for TCR beta chains only, and without alpha or paired-chain data the features that could be detected were limited. Because the 87-base-pair reads could not distinguish some IMGT-functional V segments, including TRBV6-2 and TRBV6-3, those segments were excluded. When HLA alleles, especially DR and DQ, strongly co-occurred, attributing TCR associations to individual alleles was difficult. Most TCR sequences were seen in very few donors, while some public TCRs were found in many individuals. A later genetic analysis reported fewer N-insertions in productive TCRs among donors in an Asian-associated ancestry cluster than the roughly 720-donor mean. Presence/absence analyses assumed roughly uniform sequencing depth across donors, an assumption that may not hold. A total of 150 to 200 TCR beta chains were listed by the study as associated with cytomegalovirus. A cluster of highly shared sequence variants was judged likely to be a technical artifact of the sequencing pipeline. V-gene and J-gene trimming of TCR beta chains was associated with a missense DCLRE1C variant in a later genetic analysis, and the association was replicated in an independent cohort. In a later analysis, HLA-associated TCR beta chains were found to be more clonally expanded and to have lower generation probabilities than equally common non-associated chains.

The sequence derives from a man between 25 and 39 years old in good health and CMV-seropositive. The chain is assembled from TRBV10-1 and TRBJ2-3; TRBD2 is a possible D gene, resting on 5 matching bases. The sample was PBMCs. The nucleotide sequence reads as follows: TGCGCCAGCAGCGGCGGCGGGTGGGATACGCAGTATTTT. This yields the protein CASSGGGWDTQYF.